Listed below are T cell receptor beta chains from one sample, sequenced in a study of shared T cell receptors in the human thymus. Profiled with immunoSEQ multiplex PCR; TCRdb holds only in-frame clones, not every one. The sample has about 660,000 clones, approximately 87% seen once. The sample was also linked to a second study, of human thymus T cells.

The sample taken for sequencing was thymocytes. These receptors were obtained from a boy younger than two with a congenital heart defect. Each CDR3 is given with its conserved first and last residue. A D gene is named only where the DNA matches it firmly.

TRBJ2-7	-	17	TRBV27	CASSLSKPGLLSYEQYF
TRBJ1-3	-	17	TRBV7-9	CASSLGAGVFAGNTIYF
TRBJ2-7	TRBD2	14	TRBV27	CASRRLAGVYEQYF
TRBJ2-7	TRBD2	14	TRBV6-5	CASSRSGSSYEQYF
TRBJ2-3	-	10	TRBV6-6	CASSQGTQYF
TRBJ2-7	TRBD1	13	TRBV11-3	CASSRTGEGEQYF
TRBJ2-7	-	13	TRBV9	CASSVPLSYEQYF
TRBJ2-1	TRBD2	20	TRBV5-4	CASRPPTEGPVREGRNEQFF
TRBJ1-5	TRBD1	19	TRBV9	CASSPRLTGQGAGNQPQHF
TRBJ2-1	TRBD2	15	TRBV2	CASSGTSGPYNEQFF
TRBJ2-2	TRBD2	15	TRBV4-3	CASTLPSGRTGELFF
TRBJ2-3	TRBD1	15	TRBV14	CASSPRDRVTDTQYF
TRBJ2-7	TRBD2	15	TRBV5-4	CASSLLAGPPSEQYF
TRBJ1-2	-	13	TRBV6-5	CASSPHRDYGYTF
TRBJ2-2	TRBD1	20	TRBV9	CASSPGGDRASGERSGELFF
TRBJ2-3	-	15	TRBV5-1	CASSFSGTATDTQYF
TRBJ2-7	TRBD2	17	TRBV5-4	CASSFNGTSGRVHEQYF